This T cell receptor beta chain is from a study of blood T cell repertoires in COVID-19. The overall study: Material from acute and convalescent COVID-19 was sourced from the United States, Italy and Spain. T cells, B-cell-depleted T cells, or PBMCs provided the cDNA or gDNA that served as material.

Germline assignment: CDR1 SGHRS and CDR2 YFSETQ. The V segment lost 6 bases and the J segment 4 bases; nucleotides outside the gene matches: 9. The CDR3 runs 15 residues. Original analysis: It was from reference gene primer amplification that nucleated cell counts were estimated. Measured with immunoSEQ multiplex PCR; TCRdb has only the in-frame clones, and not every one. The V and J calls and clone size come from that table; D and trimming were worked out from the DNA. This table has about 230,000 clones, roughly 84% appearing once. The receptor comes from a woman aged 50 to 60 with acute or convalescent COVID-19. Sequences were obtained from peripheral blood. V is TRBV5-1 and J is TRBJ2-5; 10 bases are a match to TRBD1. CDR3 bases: TGCGCCAGCACTATGGGAGACAGGGGGCGAGAGACCCAGTACTTC. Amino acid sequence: CASTMGDRGRETQYF.